A selection of T cell receptor beta chains follows, all from one sample in a study of technical replicates of blood from several donors. Assay used: immunoSEQ multiplex PCR; TCRdb lists only in-frame clones, some missing. The sample consists of about 48,000 clones, roughly 90% of them appearing once. What was sequenced was PBMCs. The source of these receptors is a human donor in good health. Some clones in this sample may be carry-over from other donors' samples. CDR3s include the opening cysteine and the closing phenylalanine or tryptophan. Each record gives: J gene, V gene, clone size, D gene, CDR3 DNA, CDR3 protein. A D gene is named only where the DNA matches it firmly. Some rows have no size entry. The others give once, few or many, or a class for an expanded clone.

J: TRBJ2-4
V: TRBV29-1
size: once
D: NA
DNA: TGCAGCTACACCTCCAAAAACATTCAGTACTTC
CDR3: CSYTSKNIQYF

J: TRBJ2-7
V: TRBV27
size: NA
D: NA
DNA: TGTGCCAGCAGTTTAGCGGGCCGGAGCTCCTACGAGCAGTACTTC
CDR3: CASSLAGRSSYEQYF

J: TRBJ2-5
V: TRBV5-4
size: NA
D: TRBD2
DNA: TGTGCCAGCAGCTCCGGGACTAGCGGGGGGAAAGAGACCCAGTACTTC
CDR3: CASSSGTSGGKETQYF

J: TRBJ1-2
V: TRBV4-2
size: NA
D: TRBD1
DNA: TGTGCCAGCAGGGCGACAGGGACTAACTATGGCTACACCTTC
CDR3: CASRATGTNYGYTF

J: TRBJ2-7
V: TRBV5-6
size: NA
D: TRBD2
DNA: TGTGCCAGCAGCCCCGGGGGGAACTCCTACGAGCAGTACTTC
CDR3: CASSPGGNSYEQYF

J: TRBJ1-2
V: TRBV7-2
size: NA
D: NA
DNA: TGTGCCAGCAGCCCACAGAGTACAGCTAACTATGGCTACACCTTC
CDR3: CASSPQSTANYGYTF

J: TRBJ1-5
V: TRBV12-5
size: NA
D: NA
DNA: TGTGCTAGTGGTTTGATCCAGGGAAGGAGCAATCAGCCCCAGCATTTT
CDR3: CASGLIQGRSNQPQHF

J: TRBJ2-4
V: TRBV5-4
size: once
D: NA
DNA: TGTGCCAGCAGCTCGGTAGGGGGGGCGTCCAAAAACATTCAGTACTTC
CDR3: CASSSVGGASKNIQYF

J: TRBJ1-1
V: TRBV5-6
size: NA
D: TRBD1
DNA: TGTGCCAGCAGCGGGGACAGGAACACTGAAGCTTTCTTT
CDR3: CASSGDRNTEAFF

J: TRBJ2-1
V: TRBV11-2
size: NA
D: NA
DNA: TGTGCCAGCAAGATTACGGGGGACCGCAATGAGCAGTTCTTC
CDR3: CASKITGDRNEQFF

J: TRBJ2-7
V: TRBV5-4
size: NA
D: NA
DNA: TGTGCCAGCAGCCCGGGGATGGCAACCTACGAGCAGTACTTC
CDR3: CASSPGMATYEQYF

J: TRBJ2-7
V: TRBV6-6
size: NA
D: NA
DNA: TGTGCCAGCAATAGGGAGGAGCGGAGCTCCTACGAGCAGTACTTC
CDR3: CASNREERSSYEQYF

J: TRBJ2-1
V: TRBV2
size: NA
D: TRBD1
DNA: TGTGCCAGCACCATGAGGACAGGGCGGGATGAGCAGTTCTTC
CDR3: CASTMRTGRDEQFF

J: TRBJ1-2
V: TRBV5-6
size: NA
D: NA
DNA: TGTGCCAGCAGCTGGCGGAGCAGAGACTATGGCTACACCTTC
CDR3: CASSWRSRDYGYTF

J: TRBJ1-5
V: TRBV30
size: NA
D: NA
DNA: TGTGCCTGGGGAATACGGGGTCAGCCCCAGCATTTT
CDR3: CAWGIRGQPQHF

J: TRBJ1-1
V: TRBV10-3
size: NA
D: NA
DNA: TGTGCCATCAGTGCAGGCGGGGAGGGCACTGAAGCTTTCTTT
CDR3: CAISAGGEGTEAFF

J: TRBJ1-1
V: TRBV5-4
size: NA
D: NA
DNA: TGTGCCAGCAGCTTGCCCGGACAGATTACGAACACTGAAGCTTTCTTT
CDR3: CASSLPGQITNTEAFF

J: TRBJ2-3
V: TRBV27
size: NA
D: TRBD2
DNA: TGTGCCAGCAGGCACAGAGGCACCGGGACTAGCTACACAGATACGCAGTATTTT
CDR3: CASRHRGTGTSYTDTQYF

J: TRBJ2-3
V: TRBV29-1
size: few
D: NA
DNA: TGCAGCGCTTCTTCTAGCACAGATACGCAGTATTTT
CDR3: CSASSSTDTQYF

J: TRBJ2-6
V: TRBV6-7
size: NA
D: NA
DNA: TGTGCCAGCAGTATAGGGGGCTCTGGGGCCAACGTCCTGACTTTC
CDR3: CASSIGGSGANVLTF

J: TRBJ2-7
V: TRBV16
size: NA
D: TRBD1
DNA: TGTGCCAGCAGCCAATGGGGCAGGGGGTACGAGCAGTACTTC
CDR3: CASSQWGRGYEQYF

J: TRBJ2-1
V: TRBV5-4
size: NA
D: TRBD2
DNA: TGTGCCAGCAGCGACCAGACTAGCGGGAGGTTCTTC
CDR3: CASSDQTSGRFF

J: TRBJ2-2
V: TRBV6-7
size: NA
D: NA
DNA: TGTGCCAGCAGTTACTCGCTTCTCGGACTGGACACCGGGGAGCTGTTTTTT
CDR3: CASSYSLLGLDTGELFF

J: TRBJ2-1
V: TRBV5-4
size: NA
D: TRBD1
DNA: TGTGCCAGCAGCGGCGGACAGGTATACAATGAGCAGTTCTTC
CDR3: CASSGGQVYNEQFF

J: TRBJ2-1
V: TRBV6-4
size: NA
D: TRBD2
DNA: TGTGCCAGCAGTGCCGCTAGCGGGGGGATGAATGAGCAGTTCTTC
CDR3: CASSAASGGMNEQFF